This TCR beta chain originates from a study of shared clonotypes between healthy human individuals. The overall study: Used for every donor were three CD4 naive, three CD4 memory, two CD8 naive and one CD8 memory plate.

From germline, CDR1 is SGHRS and CDR2 YFSETQ. The V segment lost 2 bases and the J segment 4 bases; nucleotides outside the gene matches: 15. The CDR3 sequence is 18 residues long. TCRdb keeps only in-frame clones here, not all; method: immunoSEQ multiplex PCR. Seen here are roughly 640,000 clones, around 97% observed once, and the top ten hold 0.045% to 0.07%. Sequencing input: naive CD4+ T cells sorted from blood. Regarding subset: CD45RA+ positively selected. The V gene is TRBV5-1, the J gene TRBJ1-2; TRBD1 matches 9 bases. The receptor was isolated from a woman between 25 and 40 years old in good health. CDR3 sequence: CASSFPRQGGRLAYGYTF. In DNA, the CDR3 is TGCGCCAGCAGCTTTCCGAGACAGGGGGGCCGCCTGGCCTATGGCTACACCTTC.